The rows below give T cell receptor beta chains drawn from one sample of a study of T cell responses to AZD1222 COVID-19 vaccine. Libraries were prepared by immunoSEQ multiplex PCR; TCRdb keeps only in-frame clonotypes and omits some of them. The sample records 150,000 to 200,000 clones, 90% being singletons. This sample comprised peripheral blood, obtained on day 0 of AZD1222 vaccination. Every receptor here comes from an adult in good health. Each CDR3 is given with its conserved first and last residue. The D gene is left open where the match is weak. Size tells how often a clone was seen (once, few, many) or the class of an expanded clone, and some rows leave it out.

>TRBJ1-5|-|few|TRBV19
TGTGCCAGTAGTATATCGGGCGGACTCAATCAGCCCCAGCATTTT
CASSISGGLNQPQHF
>TRBJ2-4|TRBD1|-|TRBV9
TGTGCCAGCAGCGCAGGGGGTGAGGGTCTTCAGTACTTC
CASSAGGEGLQYF
>TRBJ2-3|-|-|TRBV5-4
TGTGCCAGCAGCTGGGGCACAGCCCTTAGCACAGATACGCAGTATTTT
CASSWGTALSTDTQYF
>TRBJ2-5|-|-|TRBV5-6
TGTGCCAGCAGCTTGGGACAGATCCAAGAGACCCAGTACTTC
CASSLGQIQETQYF
>TRBJ1-5|-|once|TRBV28
TGTGCCAGCAGTTTATACAGGGACGGCAATCAGCCCCAGCATTTT
CASSLYRDGNQPQHF
>TRBJ1-3|-|-|TRBV4-3
TGCGCCAGCAGCCAGAGCCCGGCACCTGGAAACACCATATATTTT
CASSQSPAPGNTIYF
>TRBJ1-2|-|few|TRBV6-4
TGTGCCAGCCGTAATACCGACGGTAACTATGGCTACACCTTC
CASRNTDGNYGYTF
>TRBJ2-2|-|-|TRBV6-1
TGTGCCAGCAGTGACGGGACGGGATCGAACACCGGGGAGCTGTTTTTT
CASSDGTGSNTGELFF
>TRBJ2-3|-|once|TRBV6-4
TGTGCCAGCAGTGACTCGGGGGGTGTCACAGATACGCAGTATTTT
CASSDSGGVTDTQYF
>TRBJ2-7|-|-|TRBV12-3/TRBV12-4
TGTGCCAGCAGTTTATCGGCTAGCTACGAGCAGTACTTC
CASSLSASYEQYF
>TRBJ1-2|-|-|TRBV7-2
TGTGCCAGCAGCTTGCAAGCTAACTATGGCTACACCTTC
CASSLQANYGYTF
>TRBJ1-1|TRBD1|-|TRBV4-2
TGTGCCAGCAGCCAAGAAATCGGACAGGATGGTTTCTTT
CASSQEIGQDGFF
>TRBJ2-1|-|-|TRBV19
TGTGCCAGTTTGGAAGGTGGAGGGGAGCAGTTCTTC
CASLEGGGEQFF
>TRBJ1-5|-|-|TRBV12-5
TGTGCTAGTGGTTCCTCACGGGGCCAACCCCAGCATTTT
CASGSSRGQPQHF
>TRBJ2-1|-|-|TRBV19
TGTGCCAGTAGAGGGGGAAGGGGCAATGAGCAGTTCTTC
CASRGGRGNEQFF
>TRBJ1-2|-|-|TRBV5-4
TGTGCCAGCAGCCAGAGACAGGACTATAACTATGGCTACACCTTC
CASSQRQDYNYGYTF
>TRBJ2-3|-|-|TRBV7-6
TGTGCCAGCAGCTTAGAAGTCGCGTCAGCAGATACGCAGTATTTT
CASSLEVASADTQYF
>TRBJ1-4|-|-|TRBV2
TGTGCCAGCACCTTCTGGGGGGAAAAACTGTTTTTT
CASTFWGEKLFF
>TRBJ2-1|TRBD2|-|TRBV4-2
TGTGCCAGCAGCCTCGGTGGGGACTACTCCTACAATGAGCAGTTCTTC
CASSLGGDYSYNEQFF
>TRBJ2-5|TRBD2|-|TRBV3-1/TRBV3-2
TGTGCCAGCACCCAGTGGGGGGGAGGAGAGACCCAGTACTTC
CASTQWGGGETQYF
>TRBJ2-3|TRBD1|few|TRBV7-2
TGTGCCAGCAGCCCCAACAGGGGGCGTACAGATACGCAGTATTTT
CASSPNRGRTDTQYF
>TRBJ1-4|-|-|TRBV24-1
TGTGCCACCAGTGATCCCAGGGGATCTGAAAAACTGTTTTTT
CATSDPRGSEKLFF
>TRBJ1-6|TRBD1|-|TRBV7-2
TGTGCCAGCAGCTTCGAACGGACAGGGAGCCTCCACTTT
CASSFERTGSLHF
>TRBJ2-3|-|-|TRBV9
TGTGCCAGCTCTTTTTCGCGGAGCACAGATACGCAGTATTTT
CASSFSRSTDTQYF
>TRBJ2-3|TRBD2|once|TRBV2
TGTGCCAGCAGTAAACTCGGACTAGCGGGGGGCACAGATACGCAGTATTTT
CASSKLGLAGGTDTQYF
>TRBJ1-5|TRBD1|once|TRBV24-1
TGTGCCACCAGTGATACCGGGACAGGGGGCAATCAGCCCCAGCATTTT
CATSDTGTGGNQPQHF
>TRBJ1-2|TRBD1|-|TRBV29-1
TGCAGCGTTGAAGGGGGACAGGGCTCCCTCTATGGCTACACCTTC
CSVEGGQGSLYGYTF
>TRBJ2-2|-|-|TRBV9
TGTGCCAGCAGCGCGACCGTCACCGGGGAGCTGTTTTTT
CASSATVTGELFF
>TRBJ1-1|-|-|TRBV3-1/TRBV3-2
TGTGCCAGCAGCCAAGGGGGGGGTTGGGACACTGAAGCTTTCTTT
CASSQGGGWDTEAFF
>TRBJ2-1|TRBD2|-|TRBV11-2
TGTGCCAGCAGATCTCAACTAGCGGGGTCCTACAATGAGCAGTTCTTC
CASRSQLAGSYNEQFF